The 13 T cell receptor beta chains listed next were all sequenced from one sample in a study of blood T cells in healthy people across ages. Sample-barcoded 5' priming and a J-beta primer mix drove a second PCR of about 6 to 12 cycles. TCRdb itself ran the 5' RACE reads through MiXCR, one entry per CDR3 protein. Of about 1,800,000 distinct CDR3 sequences listed, 28% were seen once; the top ten hold 6.5% to 8.5%. What was sequenced was blood. These receptors all stem from a young woman in good health.

This chain connects TRBV21-1 to TRBJ2-1; the tabulated D call, TRBD1, remains unverified against the DNA. TRBV21-1 counts as a pseudogene. The CDR3 runs 15 residues. In DNA, the CDR3 is TGTGCCAGCATTGGGACTAGCGACTCCTACAATGAGCAGTTCTTC. This sequence encodes CASIGTSDSYNEQFF.

V is TRBV20-1 and J is TRBJ2-1; 12 bases map to TRBD2. The J call may be wrong; the DNA end is better matched by TRBJ2-7. The CDR3 consists of 17 residues. Germline CDR1 reads DFQATT; CDR2 reads SNEGSKA (reference sequence). DNA of the CDR3: TGCAGTGCTCCACGACTAGCGGGGGCCTCTACCTACAATGAGCAGTACTTC. Its protein product is CSAPRLAGASTYNEQYF.

The chain is built from TRBV10-3 and TRBJ1-1; possibly TRBD1 for D (5 bases). The ends were cut back, 8 bases at V and 1 base at J, with 17 bases in the middle. CDR3 length equals 15 residues. Looked up from germline, CDR1 is ENHRY and CDR2 is SYGVKD. CDR3 sequence: CAIGSSDGQNTEAFF. CDR3 in DNA: TGTGCCATCGGTAGTTCGGACGGACAGAACACTGAAGCTTTCTTT.

This clonotype turned up a few times. This rearrangement joins TRBV27 to TRBJ1-1, with no clear D. In germline, CDR1 is MNHEY, CDR2 SMNVEV (reference sequence). Between the trimmed V and J ends, which lost 4 bases and 0 bases, there was a span of 6 bases. This CDR3 region has 13 residues. CDR3 residues: CASSWGLNTEAFF. The CDR3 DNA sequence: TGTGCCAGCAGTTGGGGTTTGAACACTGAAGCTTTCTTT.

The genes are TRBV6-6 and TRBJ2-7; D possibly corresponds to TRBD2 (6 bases). The better agreement between TRBJ2-5 and the DNA end casts doubt on the J call. Germline V gives CDR1 MNHNY, CDR2 SVGAGI (reference sequence). The CDR3 consists of 15 residues. CDR3 loop: CASRWDLANEETQYF. The CDR3 DNA sequence: TGTGCCAGCAGATGGGACCTAGCGAATGAGGAGACCCAGTACTTC.

CDR3 loop: CARDSGTGGAGNEQFF. CDR3 in DNA: TGTGCCCGGGATTCCGGGACAGGGGGCGCAGGAAATGAGCAGTTCTTC. This sequence joins TRBV30 and TRBJ2-1; TRBD1 agrees at 12 bases. The CDR3 sequence is 16 residues long. V dropped 8 bases and J dropped 7; count of bases not matched to a gene: 15. Per germline, CDR1 GTSNPN and CDR2 SVGIG (reference sequence).

This clonotype was observed a handful of times. V gene TRBV3-1 combines with J gene TRBJ2-1; weak D call: TRBD1 (5 bases). The CDR3 is made up of 15 amino acids. V lost 3 bases, J lost 6 bases, and 15 bases lay in between. Germline values: CDR1 LGHDT, CDR2 YNNKEL (reference sequence). CDR3 amino acids: CASSHSGQGGNEQFF. The CDR3 bases are TGTGCCAGCAGCCACTCGGGTCAGGGTGGCAATGAGCAGTTCTTC.

The J gene is TRBJ1-2, the V gene TRBV7-2; TRBD1 might be the D (6 bases). There are 17 residues in the CDR3. Trimming removed 6 bases at V and 4 bases at J, with 24 bases between. Looked up from germline, CDR1 is SGHTA and CDR2 is FQGNSA. In nucleotides, the CDR3 is TGTGCCAGCAGATTCGAACACCGAACAGGGTACGGCTATGGCTACACCTTC. Amino acid sequence: CASRFEHRTGYGYGYTF. The variable domain in full, completed from reference TRBV7-2 and TRBJ1-2, reads GAGVSQSPSNKVTEKGKDVELRCDPISGHTALYWYRQSLGQGLEFLIYFQGNSAPDKSGLPSDRFSAERTGGSVSTLTIQRTQQEDSAVYLCASRFEHRTGYGYGYTFGSGTRLTVV.

The V call is TRBV20-1, the J call TRBJ1-6; D unresolved. Trimming shortened V by 5 bases and J by 0 bases, and 14 bases separated the two germline ends. This CDR3 contains 16 residues. CDR1 DFQATT and CDR2 SNEGSKA come from the germline V gene (reference sequence). The CDR3 reads CSASIPGSSYNSPLHF. Here the CDR3 DNA reads TGCAGTGCTTCTATCCCGGGGAGCTCCTATAATTCACCCCTCCACTTT.

There are a few counts of this clonotype. The rearrangement joins TRBV6-1 to TRBJ2-5; D is unclear. Germline V gives CDR1 MNHNS, CDR2 SASEGT. The germline V and J ends were trimmed by 2 bases and 7 bases, with 11 bases remaining between them. The length of the CDR3 is 13 residues. The CDR3 DNA reads as TGTGCCAGCAGTGAAAGGCTAGTCGGGACCCAGTACTTC. Translated, it gives CASSERLVGTQYF.

The chain joins TRBV27 to TRBJ1-6; TRBD1 matches 10 bases. CDR1 is MNHEY, CDR2 SMNVEV, per germline (reference sequence). V shed 6 bases, J shed 8 bases, and the junction held 7 bases outside the gene matches. CDR3 length: 15 amino acids. Written as DNA, the CDR3 is TGTGCCAGCAGCGGCTGGGGGACAGGGGATTCACCCCTCCACTTT. Protein: CASSGWGTGDSPLHF.

A few counts support this clonotype. The V call is TRBV5-1, the J call TRBJ2-3; 11 nucleotides line up with TRBD2. Germline CDR1 and CDR2: SGHRS and YFSETQ. The CDR3 is made up of 17 amino acids. V was clipped by 4 bases and J by 2 bases; unmatched bases: 9. In DNA form, the CDR3 reads TGCGCCAGCAGCATAGAACCGGGACTAGCGGCCACAGATACGCAGTATTTT. This encodes CASSIEPGLAATDTQYF.

CDR3 in amino acids: CAITGGTGDMTDTQYF. The CDR3 nucleotides read TGTGCCATCACGGGGGGGACAGGGGATATGACAGATACGCAGTATTTT. The chain is built from TRBV10-3 and TRBJ2-3; 10 positions match TRBD1. Germline values: CDR1 ENHRY, CDR2 SYGVKD. The V segment lost 7 bases and the J segment 3 bases; nucleotides outside the gene matches: 10. CDR3 size: 16 residues.